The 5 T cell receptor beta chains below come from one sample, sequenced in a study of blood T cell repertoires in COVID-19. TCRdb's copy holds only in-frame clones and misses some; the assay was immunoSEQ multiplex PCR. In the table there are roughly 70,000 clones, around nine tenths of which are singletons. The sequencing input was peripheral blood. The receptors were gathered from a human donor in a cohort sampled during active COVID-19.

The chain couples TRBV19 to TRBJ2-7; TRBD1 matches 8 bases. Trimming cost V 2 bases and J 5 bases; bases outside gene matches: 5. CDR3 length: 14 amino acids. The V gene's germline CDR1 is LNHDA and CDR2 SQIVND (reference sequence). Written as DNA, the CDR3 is TGTGCCAGTAGTATACGGACAGGGAAGGACGAGCAGTACTTC. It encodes CASSIRTGKDEQYF.

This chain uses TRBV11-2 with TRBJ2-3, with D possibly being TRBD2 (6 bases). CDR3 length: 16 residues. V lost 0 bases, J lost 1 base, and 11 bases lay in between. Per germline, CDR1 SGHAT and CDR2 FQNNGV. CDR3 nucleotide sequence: TGTGCCAGCAGCTTAGATCCCCGGAGGGGCACAGATACGCAGTATTTT. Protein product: CASSLDPRRGTDTQYF.

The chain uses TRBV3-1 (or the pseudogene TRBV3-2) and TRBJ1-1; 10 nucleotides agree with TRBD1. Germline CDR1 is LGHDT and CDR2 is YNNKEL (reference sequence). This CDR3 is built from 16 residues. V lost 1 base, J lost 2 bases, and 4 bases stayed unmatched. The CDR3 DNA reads TGTGCCAGCAGCCAAGGATGGGACAGGGGAAACACTGAAGCTTTCTTT. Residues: CASSQGWDRGNTEAFF.

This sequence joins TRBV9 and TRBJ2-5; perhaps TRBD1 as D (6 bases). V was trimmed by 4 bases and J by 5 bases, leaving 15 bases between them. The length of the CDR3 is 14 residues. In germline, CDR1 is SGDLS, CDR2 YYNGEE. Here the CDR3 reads CASSLSTGRETQYF. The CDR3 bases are TGTGCCAGCAGCCTATCGACAGGTCGGGAGACCCAGTACTTC. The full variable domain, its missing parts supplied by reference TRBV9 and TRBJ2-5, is DSGVTQTPKHLITATGQRVTLRCSPRSGDLSVYWYQQSLDQGLQFLIQYYNGEERAKGNILERFSAQQFPDLHSELNLSSLELGDSALYFCASSLSTGRETQYFGPGTRLLVL.

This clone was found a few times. The CDR3 DNA follows: TGCGCCAGCAGCCAAGCAGCAGGGGCTAATTCACCCCTCCACTTT. Its translation: CASSQAAGANSPLHF. This chain links TRBV4-1 with TRBJ1-6, with a possible D match to TRBD1 (6 bases). The CDR3 consists of 15 residues. Germline CDR1 is MGHRA and CDR2 is YSYEKL. The germline V and J ends were trimmed by 1 base and 6 bases, with 10 bases remaining between them.